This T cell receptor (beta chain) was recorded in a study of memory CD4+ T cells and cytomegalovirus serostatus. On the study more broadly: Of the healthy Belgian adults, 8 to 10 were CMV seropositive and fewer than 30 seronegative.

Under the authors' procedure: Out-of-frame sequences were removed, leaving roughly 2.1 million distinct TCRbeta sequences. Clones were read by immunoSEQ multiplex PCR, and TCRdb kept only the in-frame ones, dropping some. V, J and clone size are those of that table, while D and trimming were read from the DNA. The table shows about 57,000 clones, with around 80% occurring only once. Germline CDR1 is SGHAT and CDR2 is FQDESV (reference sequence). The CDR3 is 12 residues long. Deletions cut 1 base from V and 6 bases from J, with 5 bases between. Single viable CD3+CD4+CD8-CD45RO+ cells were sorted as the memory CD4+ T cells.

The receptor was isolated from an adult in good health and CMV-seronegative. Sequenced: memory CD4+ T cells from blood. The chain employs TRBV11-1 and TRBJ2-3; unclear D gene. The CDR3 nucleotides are TGTGCCAGCAGCTTAGAGCGTGATACGCAGTATTTT. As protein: CASSLERDTQYF.